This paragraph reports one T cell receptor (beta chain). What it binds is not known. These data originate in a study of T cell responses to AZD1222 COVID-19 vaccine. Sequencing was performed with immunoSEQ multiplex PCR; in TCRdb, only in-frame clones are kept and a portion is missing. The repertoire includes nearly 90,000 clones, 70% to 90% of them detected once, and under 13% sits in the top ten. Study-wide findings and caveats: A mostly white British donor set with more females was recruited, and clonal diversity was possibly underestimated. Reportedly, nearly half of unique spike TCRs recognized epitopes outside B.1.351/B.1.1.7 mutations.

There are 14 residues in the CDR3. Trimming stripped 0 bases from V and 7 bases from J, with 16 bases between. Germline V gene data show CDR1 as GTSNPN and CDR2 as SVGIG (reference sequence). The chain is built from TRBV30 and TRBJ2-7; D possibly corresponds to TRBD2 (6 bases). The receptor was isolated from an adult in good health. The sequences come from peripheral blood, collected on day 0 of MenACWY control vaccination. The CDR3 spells CAWSVLQSAGEQYF. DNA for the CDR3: TGTGCCTGGAGTGTGTTACAGTCTGCGGGGGAGCAGTACTTC.